What follows are 29 T cell receptor beta chains derived from one specimen sequenced in a study of blood T cell repertoires in COVID-19. Profiling relied on immunoSEQ multiplex PCR, and the TCRdb table lists in-frame clones only, not all of them. The repertoire holds about 150,000 clones, with about 88% as singletons. The sample comprised PBMCs or T cells enriched from blood (not recorded which). Every receptor here comes from a man aged 50-60 years who had recovered from COVID-19.

This chain connects TRBV5-1 to TRBJ2-3; unclear D gene. V gave up 0 bases and J gave up 0 bases, with 8 bases separating them. CDR1 and CDR2 from the germline V gene are SGHRS and YFSETQ. This CDR3 is 15 amino acids long. Here the CDR3 reads CASSLGGTSTDTQYF. The CDR3 nucleotides read TGCGCCAGCAGCTTGGGCGGAACTAGCACAGATACGCAGTATTTT.

This clone was detected only a few times. The chain combines TRBV9 with TRBJ1-3; D gene unclear. This CDR3 region has 17 residues. Germline CDR1 SGDLS, CDR2 YYNGEE. The V and J ends lost 4 bases and 0 bases respectively, with 17 bases between them. The CDR3 DNA reads TGTGCCAGCAGCCCCAGAACGGAGCTTATCTCTGGAAACACCATATATTTT. Protein: CASSPRTELISGNTIYF.

The J gene is TRBJ2-7, the V gene TRBV25-1; D gene unclear. Trimming stripped 1 base from V and 2 bases from J, with 6 bases between. Germline lookup yields CDR1 MGHDK and CDR2 SYGVNS. The CDR3 length is 13 residues. CDR3 nucleotide sequence: TGTGCCAGCAGTGAATTGGCAACCTACGAGCAGTACTTC. Translated: CASSELATYEQYF.

The chain combines TRBV5-6 with TRBJ2-1, with 9 positions matching TRBD2. Trimming at V came to 2 bases and at J to 5 bases, leaving 2 bases not matched to a gene. From germline, CDR1 is SGHDT and CDR2 YYEEEE. The length of the CDR3 is 14 residues. This chain's CDR3 is CASSFLAGHNEQFF. The CDR3 region has the DNA TGTGCCAGCAGCTTCCTAGCGGGGCACAATGAGCAGTTCTTC. The complete variable domain, with remaining parts taken from reference TRBV5-6 and TRBJ2-1, reads DAGVTQSPTHLIKTRGQQVTLRCSPKSGHDTVSWYQQALGQGPQFIFQYYEEEERQRGNFPDRFSGHQFPNYSSELNVNALLLGDSALYLCASSFLAGHNEQFFGPGTRLTVL.

The chain combines TRBV19 with TRBJ2-1; D is undetermined. V was pared by 4 bases and J by 0 bases, with 7 bases between. The CDR3 has 14 residues. Per the germline V gene, CDR1 is LNHDA and CDR2 is SQIVND (reference sequence). CDR3 protein: CASSSESSYNEQFF. The DNA of the CDR3 is TGTGCCAGTAGTAGCGAGAGCTCCTACAATGAGCAGTTCTTC.

This sequence joins TRBV11-1 and TRBJ2-7; TRBD1 agrees at 9 bases. The CDR3 length is 13 residues. Germline loops: CDR1 SGHAT, CDR2 FQDESV (reference sequence). With V trimmed by 5 bases and J by 6 bases, 5 bases remained unmatched. CDR3 DNA sequence: TGTGCCAGCAGCCAGGGACAGGGAGGCGAGCAGTACTTC. Its protein is CASSQGQGGEQYF.

The table lists this clone with a few counts. The chain uses TRBV7-8 and TRBJ2-7; D is possibly TRBD1 (7 bases). V dropped 5 bases and J dropped 2 bases, with 22 bases sitting between them. There are 17 residues in the CDR3. CDR1 and CDR2 (germline): SGHVS, FQNEAQ. The CDR3 DNA reads TGTGCCAGCAGCCCTTTGCGTTTCGGGGGACAGACCTACGAGCAGTACTTC. Amino acid sequence: CASSPLRFGGQTYEQYF.

This chain joins TRBV9 and TRBJ1-1; no clear D. CDR1 is SGDLS and CDR2 is YYNGEE in the germline V gene. The CDR3 is 13 residues long. Trimming took off 0 bases at V and 6 bases at J, with 9 bases between the two ends. For the CDR3, the DNA is TGTGCCAGCAGCGTAGATTCGGGTGCTGAAGCTTTCTTT. This gives the protein CASSVDSGAEAFF.

The chain couples TRBV7-8 to TRBJ2-5; the D gene is possibly TRBD1 (5 bases). V shed 3 bases and J shed 2 bases, with 10 bases lying between them. CDR3 length: 14 amino acids. The V gene's germline CDR1 is SGHVS and CDR2 FQNEAQ. The CDR3 reads CASSLTELQETQYF. The CDR3 bases are TGTGCCAGCAGCTTGACAGAACTACAAGAGACCCAGTACTTC.

V usage is TRBV6-5 and J usage is TRBJ1-2; 10 nucleotides match TRBD1. CDR3 length: 14 amino acids. V trimming: 6 bases; J trimming: 5 bases; junction bases outside the gene matches: 6. Germline assignment: CDR1 MNHEY and CDR2 SVGAGI. CDR3: CASRPPGQGYGYTF. In DNA, the CDR3 is TGTGCCAGCAGACCGCCGGGACAGGGGTATGGCTACACCTTC.

The V and J genes are TRBV7-2 and TRBJ2-1; possible D gene TRBD1, 6 bases. Trimming removed 3 bases from V and 8 bases from J, with 8 bases in between. The germline gives CDR1 SGHTA, CDR2 FQGNSA. The CDR3 runs to 12 residues. The chain's CDR3 is CASSFRGDEQFF. In DNA form, the CDR3 reads TGTGCCAGCAGCTTCAGGGGCGATGAGCAGTTCTTC.

The V gene is TRBV10-3, the J gene TRBJ1-6, with D perhaps matching TRBD1 (6 bases). V was pared by 0 bases and J by 0 bases, with 9 bases between. Germline V gene data show CDR1 as ENHRY and CDR2 as SYGVKD. This CDR3 is 17 amino acids long. CDR3 protein: CAISESPTGSYNSPLHF. The CDR3 nucleotides are TGTGCCATCAGTGAGTCCCCGACAGGCTCCTATAATTCACCCCTCCACTTT.

The V gene is TRBV20-1, the J gene TRBJ2-1; D uncertain. Trimming took 6 bases from V and 10 from J, leaving 13 bases between them. The germline CDR1 and CDR2 sequences are DFQATT and SNEGSKA (reference sequence). This CDR3 comprises 11 residues. CDR3 amino acids: CSAVAALEQFF. The CDR3, as DNA: TGCAGTGCCGTCGCAGCGTTAGAGCAGTTCTTC.

The chain is built from TRBV5-1 and TRBJ2-1, with D possibly matching TRBD1 (5 bases). There are 16 residues in the CDR3. The V gene lost 4 bases and the J gene lost 3 bases, with 17 bases spanning the gap. Germline assignment: CDR1 SGHRS and CDR2 YFSETQ. The chain's CDR3 is CASSVNPAQGYNEQFF. The CDR3 DNA is TGCGCCAGCAGCGTAAATCCAGCCCAGGGCTACAATGAGCAGTTCTTC.

Only a few counts were recorded for this clone. This chain links TRBV19 with TRBJ1-5; 9 bases align to TRBD1. Germline V lookup: CDR1 LNHDA, CDR2 SQIVND (reference sequence). V shed 3 bases and J 7 bases; nucleotides not matched to a gene: 13. This CDR3 is 17 amino acids long. CDR3 loop: CASSMRPRDRVGQPQHF. As DNA, the CDR3 is TGTGCCAGTAGTATGCGCCCCCGGGACAGGGTGGGACAGCCCCAGCATTTT.

This clone was found once. The V gene is TRBV5-1, the J gene TRBJ1-2, with D possibly matching TRBD1 (5 bases). This CDR3 is 15 amino acids long. Trimming left V 3 bases short and J 6 bases short, with 18 bases between. In germline, CDR1 is SGHRS, CDR2 YFSETQ. CDR3 nucleotides: TGCGCCAGCAGCTCGGCCTTGGCAGGGATAGATGGCTACACCTTC. Protein: CASSSALAGIDGYTF. Filled out from reference TRBV5-1 and TRBJ1-2, the complete variable domain reads KAGVTQTPRYLIKTRGQQVTLSCSPISGHRSVSWYQQTPGQGLQFLFEYFSETQRNKGNFPGRFSGRQFSNSRSEMNVSTLELGDSALYLCASSSALAGIDGYTFGSGTRLTVV.

The table lists this clone with a count of one. V is TRBV29-1 and J is TRBJ2-5, with 7 bases lining up with TRBD2. Germline V gene sequence: CDR1 SQVTM, CDR2 ANQGSEA. The CDR3 spans 13 residues. After removal of 1 base from V and 5 bases from J, the junction contained 4 bases not matched to a gene. CDR3 bases: TGCAGCGTTGAAGGTTGGGGGGGGGAGACCCAGTACTTC. As protein: CSVEGWGGETQYF.

The chain combines TRBV7-9 with TRBJ2-4, with D uncertain. Germline loops: CDR1 SEHNR, CDR2 FQNEAQ (reference sequence). Trimming cost V 5 bases and J 1 base, with 12 bases left between them. The length of the CDR3 is 15 residues. CDR3: CASSINSNAKNIQYF. The CDR3 DNA follows: TGTGCCAGCAGCATAAACAGTAACGCCAAAAACATTCAGTACTTC.

This chain connects TRBV6-5 to TRBJ1-1, with 7 bases identical to TRBD1. CDR1 is MNHEY and CDR2 is SVGAGI in the germline V gene. The trim removed 5 bases at V and 9 bases at J, leaving 3 bases unmatched. This CDR3 has 11 amino acids. The CDR3 is CASSMGQKAFF. The CDR3 DNA follows: TGTGCCAGCAGTATGGGACAGAAAGCTTTCTTT.

The count of this clone is one. The CDR3, as DNA: TGTGCCAGCAGCTTTACAAAGTTCCGGGACAGCCTTTACAATGAGCAGTTCTTC. Its protein product is CASSFTKFRDSLYNEQFF. This rearrangement joins TRBV7-9 to TRBJ2-1, with TRBD1 matching over 7 bases. The V gene's germline CDR1 is SEHNR and CDR2 FQNEAQ (reference sequence). V was pared by 3 bases and J by 4 bases, with 15 bases of the junction left unmatched. The CDR3 consists of 18 residues.

The rearrangement links TRBV5-5 to TRBJ1-6, with 7 bases that match TRBD1. The CDR3 runs to 15 residues. Germline lookup yields CDR1 SGHKS and CDR2 YYEKEE (reference sequence). The V and J ends lost 4 bases and 6 bases, in that order; junction bases with no gene match: 7. The CDR3 here is CASSGGTAGNSPLHF. For the CDR3, the DNA is TGTGCCAGCAGCGGGGGGACAGCGGGTAATTCACCCCTCCACTTT.

This chain joins TRBV11-1 and TRBJ2-5; D uncertain. The V gene's germline CDR1 is SGHAT and CDR2 FQDESV (reference sequence). CDR3 length: 13 residues. V lost 1 base, J lost 10 bases, and 13 bases lay in between. This chain's CDR3 is CASSLVVNLDQYF. The CDR3 region has the DNA TGTGCCAGCAGCTTAGTAGTCAATCTTGACCAGTACTTC.

The table lists this clone with a few counts. This chain uses TRBV18 with TRBJ2-5; D is perhaps TRBD2 (6 bases). Trimming pared 1 base from V and 4 bases from J, leaving 13 bases between. Germline lookup yields CDR1 KGHSH and CDR2 LQKENI. This CDR3 has 15 residues. The DNA for the CDR3 is TGTGCCAGCTCACCACGGAAGGGGAGGACAGAGACCCAGTACTTC. Residues: CASSPRKGRTETQYF.

The chain has TRBV7-9 and TRBJ1-1, with D perhaps TRBD1 (5 bases). Per germline, CDR1 SEHNR and CDR2 FQNEAQ (reference sequence). The CDR3 spans 12 residues. The germline V and J ends were trimmed by 5 bases and 5 bases, with 9 bases remaining between them. DNA for the CDR3: TGTGCCAGCAGCCTCAGGGAAACTGAAGCTTTCTTT. Translation: CASSLRETEAFF.

This chain uses TRBV5-1 with TRBJ2-1, with TRBD2 matching over 8 bases. There are 14 residues in the CDR3. After removal of 1 base from V and 10 bases from J, the junction contained 7 bases not matched to a gene. The germline V gene has CDR1 SGHRS and CDR2 YFSETQ. The CDR3 coding sequence is TGCGCCAGCAGCTTGAAACTAGCGGAGACCGAGCAGTTCTTC. It specifies CASSLKLAETEQFF.

The rearrangement links TRBV25-1 to TRBJ2-3, with 7 bases lining up with TRBD2. This CDR3 has 16 amino acids. With V trimmed by 3 bases and J by 0 bases, 6 bases remained unmatched. Germline-derived CDR1 and CDR2 are MGHDK and SYGVNS. The CDR3 reads CASSDLGAGSTDTQYF. CDR3 sequence (DNA): TGTGCCAGCAGTGACTTGGGAGCGGGGAGCACAGATACGCAGTATTTT.

This sequence joins TRBV5-8 and TRBJ2-3; a possible D gene is TRBD2 (6 bases). The CDR3 has 12 amino acids. Germline V CDR1 and CDR2: SGHTS, YDEGEE. Trimming removed 4 bases from V and 4 bases from J, with 7 bases in between. CDR3: CASSRDSDTQYF. CDR3 nucleotide sequence: TGTGCCAGCAGCCGGGACTCAGATACGCAGTATTTT.

The genes are TRBV7-3 and TRBJ2-3; 11 nucleotides match TRBD2. The V gene end was trimmed by 5 bases and the J gene end by 5 bases; junction bases not matched to a gene: 9. The CDR3 is made up of 16 amino acids. Per germline, CDR1 SGHTA and CDR2 FQGTGA. The CDR3 region is CASSRYSGGAGDTQYF. CDR3 bases: TGTGCCAGCAGCCGATATAGCGGGGGGGCAGGAGATACGCAGTATTTT.

The chain uses TRBV4-3 and TRBJ1-1; D gene unclear. The CDR3 totals 16 residues. Germline-derived CDR1 and CDR2 are LGHNA and YSLEER. V was trimmed by 1 base and J by 1 base, leaving 13 bases between them. For the CDR3, the DNA is TGCGCCAGCAGCCAAGTTCCTGGCCCAGGGAACACTGAAGCTTTCTTT. Amino acids: CASSQVPGPGNTEAFF.